These 15 T cell receptor beta chains share one sample of origin, sequenced in a study of shared clonotypes between healthy human individuals. Using immunoSEQ multiplex PCR, the repertoire was profiled, and TCRdb retains in-frame clones only, with some absent. The table lists roughly 640,000 clones, roughly 70% of them singletons. Sequences were obtained from memory CD4+ T cells sorted from blood. The subset: CD45RA-negative fraction. The receptor set was obtained from a woman aged 30 to 39 in good health.

The chain is built from TRBV2 and TRBJ1-5; no clear D gene. The CDR3 runs 13 residues. Per the germline V gene, CDR1 is SNHLY and CDR2 is FYNNEI. Deletions cut 6 bases from V and 2 bases from J, with 8 bases between. The CDR3 sequence is CASSYTGNQPQHF. CDR3 coding DNA: TGTGCCAGCAGCTACACGGGCAATCAGCCCCAGCATTTT.

The chain combines TRBV19 with TRBJ2-2, with 8 bases lining up with TRBD2. V lost 1 base to trimming and J lost 4 bases; unmatched junction nucleotides: 5. CDR3 length: 16 amino acids. CDR1 and CDR2 from the germline V gene are LNHDA and SQIVND (reference sequence). The CDR3 protein is CASSIGVAGGTGELFF. For the CDR3, the DNA is TGTGCCAGTAGTATAGGGGTGGCGGGAGGCACCGGGGAGCTGTTTTTT.

CDR3 region: CSVVGSPNTGELFF. CDR3 sequence (DNA): TGCAGCGTTGTCGGGAGCCCGAACACCGGGGAGCTGTTTTTT. The V and J genes are TRBV29-1 and TRBJ2-2, with a weak D call TRBD2 (6 bases). CDR1 and CDR2 from the germline V gene are SQVTM and ANQGSEA. V was trimmed by 4 bases and J by 0 bases, leaving 9 bases between them. This CDR3 region has 14 residues.

The rearrangement uses TRBV27 and TRBJ2-7, with 7 bases identical to TRBD1. The germline V gene encodes CDR1 MNHEY and CDR2 SMNVEV (reference sequence). The V gene end was trimmed by 8 bases and the J gene end by 4 bases; junction bases not matched to a gene: 11. The CDR3 loop spans 14 amino acids. This CDR3 reads CASVVAQGIYEQYF. The CDR3 DNA follows: TGTGCCAGCGTGGTAGCACAGGGGATTTACGAGCAGTACTTC.

The rearrangement links TRBV15 to TRBJ2-7; tentative D call: TRBD2 (6 bases). Trimming removed 5 bases at V and 3 bases at J, with 14 bases between. Germline V gives CDR1 LNHNV, CDR2 YYDKDF (reference sequence). The length of the CDR3 is 14 residues. The CDR3 DNA follows: TGTGCCACCAGCCCCCATGGGACTCGCTACGAGCAGTACTTC. Protein product: CATSPHGTRYEQYF. Variable domain in full (rest from reference TRBV15 and TRBJ2-7): DAMVIQNPRYQVTQFGKPVTLSCSQTLNHNVMYWYQQKSSQAPKLLFHYYDKDFNNEADTPDNFQSRRPNTSFCFLDIRSPGLGDTAMYLCATSPHGTRYEQYFGPGTRLTVT.

V usage is TRBV7-2 and J usage is TRBJ1-2, with D tentatively TRBD1 (5 bases). The CDR3 has 13 residues. Germline CDR1 is SGHTA and CDR2 is FQGNSA. V lost 5 bases, J lost 7 bases, and 14 bases lay in between. Written as DNA, the CDR3 is TGTGCCAGCAGCGCGAATAAGGGGTTTGGCTACACCTTC. Amino acids: CASSANKGFGYTF.

This clone was observed many times. The chain has TRBV6-6 and TRBJ1-1; tentative D call: TRBD1 (6 bases). This CDR3 region has 14 residues. Trimming took 5 bases from V and 1 from J, leaving 11 bases between them. Per the germline V gene, CDR1 is MNHNY and CDR2 is SVGAGI (reference sequence). CDR3 sequence: CASSIQGKNTEAFF. DNA of the CDR3: TGTGCCAGCAGTATACAGGGCAAGAACACTGAAGCTTTCTTT.

CDR3 sequence reads: CASSYNADGSYEQYF. The CDR3 region has the DNA TGTGCCAGCAGTTACAATGCGGACGGATCCTACGAGCAGTACTTC. The J gene is TRBJ2-7, the V gene TRBV6-5; no firm D call. The length of the CDR3 is 15 residues. Germline CDR1 MNHEY, CDR2 SVGAGI. The V gene lost 2 bases and the J gene lost 1 base, with 12 bases spanning the gap.

This clone was detected once. The same CDR3 arises from other DNA sequences in this sample as well. The chain uses TRBV27 and TRBJ2-7, with 10 nucleotides matching TRBD1. Germline CDR1 MNHEY, CDR2 SMNVEV (reference sequence). The CDR3 runs to 13 residues. The V segment lost 3 bases and the J segment 7 bases; nucleotides outside the gene matches: 3. The CDR3 region has the DNA TGTGCCAGCAGTTTCCGGGACAGGGGTGAGCAGTACTTC. Translating it yields CASSFRDRGEQYF.

The chain joins TRBV9 to TRBJ2-3; the match to TRBD2 covers 7 bases. V was pared by 0 bases and J by 4 bases, with 8 bases of the junction left unmatched. Germline V gives CDR1 SGDLS, CDR2 YYNGEE. This CDR3 comprises 16 residues. In DNA, the CDR3 is TGTGCCAGCAGCGTAGACGAGGGAGGGCCCTCAGATACGCAGTATTTT. Translated: CASSVDEGGPSDTQYF.

The rearrangement joins TRBV7-6 to TRBJ2-2; a weak D match, TRBD2 (6 bases). Germline loops: CDR1 SGHVS, CDR2 FNYEAQ. V lost 3 bases and J lost 6, with 11 bases in between. The CDR3 is 14 amino acids. CDR3 coding DNA: TGTGCCAGCAGCTTTTCTGGGACTGCCGGGGAGCTGTTTTTT. Protein product: CASSFSGTAGELFF. Filled out from reference TRBV7-6 and TRBJ2-2, the complete variable domain reads GAGVSQSPRYKVTKRGQDVALRCDPISGHVSLYWYRQALGQGPEFLTYFNYEAQQDKSGLPNDRFSAERPEGSISTLTIQRTEQRDSAMYRCASSFSGTAGELFFGEGSRLTVL.

V gene TRBV2 combines with J gene TRBJ2-3, with D hard to call. The germline gives CDR1 SNHLY, CDR2 FYNNEI. The CDR3 spans 13 residues. V was shortened by 3 bases and J by 5 bases, with 9 bases between the two germline ends. The CDR3 nucleotides read TGTGCCAGCAGTGAGGACCGCGAAGATACGCAGTATTTT. Its translation is CASSEDREDTQYF.

The chain combines TRBV6-5 with TRBJ2-5; no firm D call. CDR1 and CDR2 (germline): MNHEY, SVGAGI. V shed 2 bases and J shed 0 bases, with 7 bases lying between them. This CDR3 contains 14 residues. CDR3 bases: TGTGCCAGCAGTTACAGGCAGTACCAAGAGACCCAGTACTTC. Translating gives CASSYRQYQETQYF.

The chain recombines TRBV10-1 with TRBJ1-5; the D gene is possibly TRBD1 (6 bases). Trimming took off 5 bases at V and 4 bases at J, with 9 bases between the two ends. This CDR3 region has 13 residues. Germline values: CDR1 WNHNN, CDR2 SYGVQD (reference sequence). CDR3 loop: CASSSGQNQPQHF. The CDR3 DNA reads as TGCGCCAGCAGTTCAGGACAGAATCAGCCCCAGCATTTT.

The gene calls are TRBV27 and TRBJ1-1; tentative D call: TRBD1 (5 bases). V was shortened by 5 bases and J by 5 bases, with 24 bases between the two germline ends. The CDR3 length is 17 residues. Germline CDR1 and CDR2: MNHEY and SMNVEV (reference sequence). CDR3 region: CASSGTRASGGATEAFF. CDR3 nucleotide sequence: TGTGCCAGCAGTGGGACGAGGGCCTCTGGCGGCGCGACTGAAGCTTTCTTT.